Here is one TCR beta chain with its context. Its specificity is unknown. This specimen comes from a study of T cell clones after liver transplantation. In germline, CDR1 is MNHEY, CDR2 SMNVEV (reference sequence). V gave up 5 bases and J gave up 3 bases; unmatched junction bases: 4. This CDR3 is built from 14 residues. Findings and limits, study-wide: Compared with third party-reactive sequences, donor-reactive ones declined more, independent of withdrawal success.

TCRdb keeps only in-frame clones here, not all; method: immunoSEQ multiplex PCR. Of approximately 65,000 clones in the sample, about 91% were seen once. The source material was CD4+ T cells from blood, sampled less than 28 months after liver transplant. The sequence was obtained from a human patient who received a liver transplant. A share of the T cells may be of graft donor origin. V and J are TRBV27 and TRBJ1-5, with 7 bases that match TRBD1. DNA for the CDR3: TGTGCCAGCAGTCTGACAGGGAACAATCAGCCCCAGCATTTT. Translated, it gives CASSLTGNNQPQHF.